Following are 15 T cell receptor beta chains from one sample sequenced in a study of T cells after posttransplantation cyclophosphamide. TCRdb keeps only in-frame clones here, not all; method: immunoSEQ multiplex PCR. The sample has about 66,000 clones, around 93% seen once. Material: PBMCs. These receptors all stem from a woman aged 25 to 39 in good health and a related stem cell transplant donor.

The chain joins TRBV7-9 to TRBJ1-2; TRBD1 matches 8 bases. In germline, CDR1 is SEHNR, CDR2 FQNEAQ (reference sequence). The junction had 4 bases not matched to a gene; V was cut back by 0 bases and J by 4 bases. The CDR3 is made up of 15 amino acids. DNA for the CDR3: TGTGCCAGCAGCTTAGCTGGCCAGGGGGCCTATGGCTACACCTTC. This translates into CASSLAGQGAYGYTF.

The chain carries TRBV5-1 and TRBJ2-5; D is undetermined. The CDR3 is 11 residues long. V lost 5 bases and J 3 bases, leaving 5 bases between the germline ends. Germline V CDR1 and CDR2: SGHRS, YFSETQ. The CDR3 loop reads CASRVEETQYF. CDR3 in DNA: TGCGCCAGCAGGGTGGAAGAGACCCAGTACTTC.

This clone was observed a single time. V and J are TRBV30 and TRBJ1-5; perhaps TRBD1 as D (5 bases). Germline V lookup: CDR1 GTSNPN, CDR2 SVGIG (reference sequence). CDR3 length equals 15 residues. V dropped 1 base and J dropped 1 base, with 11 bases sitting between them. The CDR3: CAWSAGQGSNQPQHF. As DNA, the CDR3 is TGTGCCTGGAGTGCGGGGCAGGGCAGCAATCAGCCCCAGCATTTT.

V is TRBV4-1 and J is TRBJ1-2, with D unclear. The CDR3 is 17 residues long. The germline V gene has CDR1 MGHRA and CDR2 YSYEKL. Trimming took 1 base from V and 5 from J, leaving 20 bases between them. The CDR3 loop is CASSQGDVRDGGYGYTF. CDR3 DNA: TGCGCCAGCAGCCAAGGAGATGTCAGAGATGGAGGGTATGGCTACACCTTC.

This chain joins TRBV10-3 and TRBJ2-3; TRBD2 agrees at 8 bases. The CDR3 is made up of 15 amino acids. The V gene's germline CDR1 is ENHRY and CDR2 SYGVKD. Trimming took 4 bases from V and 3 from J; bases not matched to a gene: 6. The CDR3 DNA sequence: TGTGCCATCAGTGCGGGGACTAGTTTAACAGATACGCAGTATTTT. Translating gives CAISAGTSLTDTQYF.

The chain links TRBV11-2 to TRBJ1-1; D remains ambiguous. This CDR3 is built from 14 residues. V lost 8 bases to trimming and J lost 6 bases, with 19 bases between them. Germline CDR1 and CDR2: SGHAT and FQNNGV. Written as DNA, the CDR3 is TGTGCCAGCGGTAGACAACCCTCGGCCGCTGAAGCTTTCTTT. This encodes CASGRQPSAAEAFF.

The CDR3 coding sequence is TGTGCCAGCAGCCCTCACAAGAGGACTAGCGGGGGGCGCACAGATACGCAGTATTTT. Translated: CASSPHKRTSGGRTDTQYF. J is TRBJ2-3 and V is TRBV13; 14 bases map to TRBD2. The V segment lost 5 bases and the J segment 1 base; nucleotides outside the gene matches: 11. CDR1 and CDR2 (germline): PRHDT, FYEKMQ (reference sequence). The CDR3 sequence is 19 residues long. Combining the CDR3 with reference TRBV13 and TRBJ2-3 gives the whole variable domain AAGVIQSPRHLIKEKRETATLKCYPIPRHDTVYWYQQGPGQDPQFLISFYEKMQSDKGSIPDRFSAQQFSDYHSELNMSSLELGDSALYFCASSPHKRTSGGRTDTQYFGPGTRLTVL.

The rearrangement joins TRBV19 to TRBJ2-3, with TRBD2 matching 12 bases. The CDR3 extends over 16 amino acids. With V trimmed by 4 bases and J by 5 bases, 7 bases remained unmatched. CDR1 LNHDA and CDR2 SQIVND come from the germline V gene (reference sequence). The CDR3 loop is CASSTRTSGVRDTQYF. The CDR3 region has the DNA TGTGCCAGTAGTACTCGGACTAGCGGGGTGAGAGATACGCAGTATTTT.

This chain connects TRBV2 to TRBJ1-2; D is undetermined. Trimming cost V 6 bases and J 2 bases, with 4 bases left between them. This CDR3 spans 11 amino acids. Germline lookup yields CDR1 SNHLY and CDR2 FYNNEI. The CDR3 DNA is TGTGCCAGCAGGCCGAACTATGGCTACACCTTC. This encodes CASRPNYGYTF. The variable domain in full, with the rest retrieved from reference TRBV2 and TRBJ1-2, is EPEVTQTPSHQVTQMGQEVILRCVPISNHLYFYWYRQILGQKVEFLVSFYNNEISEKSEIFDDQFSVERPDGSNFTLKIRSTKLEDSAMYFCASRPNYGYTFGSGTRLTVV.

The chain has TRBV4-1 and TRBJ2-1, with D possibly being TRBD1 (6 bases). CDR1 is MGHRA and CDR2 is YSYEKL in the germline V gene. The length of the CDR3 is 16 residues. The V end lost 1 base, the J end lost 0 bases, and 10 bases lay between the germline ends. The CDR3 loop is CASSQGRGSSYNEQFF. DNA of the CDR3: TGCGCCAGCAGCCAAGGAAGGGGGAGCTCCTACAATGAGCAGTTCTTC.

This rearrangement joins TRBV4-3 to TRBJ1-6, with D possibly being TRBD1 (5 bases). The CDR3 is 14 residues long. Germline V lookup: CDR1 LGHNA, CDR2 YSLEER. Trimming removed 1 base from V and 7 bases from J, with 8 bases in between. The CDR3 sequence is CASSQVQENSPLHF. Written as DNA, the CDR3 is TGCGCCAGCAGCCAAGTACAGGAGAATTCACCCCTCCACTTT.

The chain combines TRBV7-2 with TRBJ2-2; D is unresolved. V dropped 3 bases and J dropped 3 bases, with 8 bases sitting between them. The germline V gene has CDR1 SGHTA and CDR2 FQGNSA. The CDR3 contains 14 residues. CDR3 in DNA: TGTGCCAGCAGCTTTTCCCGAGACACCGGGGAGCTGTTTTTT. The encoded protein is CASSFSRDTGELFF.

The CDR3 sequence: CATSLVRGPGPQHF. Written as DNA, the CDR3 is TGTGCCACCAGCCTAGTCAGGGGGCCCGGGCCCCAGCATTTT. The rearrangement uses TRBV15 and TRBJ1-5; 8 nucleotides line up with TRBD1. Trimming at V came to 5 bases and at J to 9 bases, leaving 9 bases not matched to a gene. The germline gives CDR1 LNHNV, CDR2 YYDKDF (reference sequence). The CDR3 runs to 14 residues.

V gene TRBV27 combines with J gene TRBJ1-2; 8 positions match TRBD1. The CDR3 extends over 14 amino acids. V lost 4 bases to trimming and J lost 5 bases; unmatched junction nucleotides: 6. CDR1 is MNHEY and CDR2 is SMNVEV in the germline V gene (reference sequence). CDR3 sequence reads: CASSSQGAQYGYTF. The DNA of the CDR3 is TGTGCCAGCAGTTCCCAGGGGGCCCAGTATGGCTACACCTTC.

DNA of the CDR3: TGCGCCAGCAGCTTGTCAGGAGGGGAAAACAATGAGCAGTTCTTC. It codes for CASSLSGGENNEQFF. The chain uses TRBV5-1 and TRBJ2-1; possibly TRBD2 for D (6 bases). Trimming removed 1 base from V and 5 bases from J, with 13 bases in between. This CDR3 is 15 amino acids long. Germline CDR1 is SGHRS and CDR2 is YFSETQ.